The entry that follows covers one T cell receptor (beta chain) sequence. What it binds is unknown. The data stem from a study of T cells after posttransplantation cyclophosphamide. Germline CDR1 and CDR2: GTSNPN and SVGIG (reference sequence). Deletions cut 7 bases from V and 3 bases from J, with 12 bases between. The CDR3 spans 12 residues. Whole-study results and caveats: Recipient CMV seropositivity and CMV reactivation strongly tracked TRB clonality. TRB overlap between skin or GI tissue T cells and blood was limited.

This table comes from immunoSEQ multiplex PCR, and its TCRdb copy is limited to in-frame clones, with some not included. Observed in the sample are tens of thousands of clones, none of them singletons. This related bone marrow graft donor gave peripheral blood on the day of marrow donation. This chain links TRBV30 with TRBJ1-2; D is perhaps TRBD1 (6 bases). Sample: PBMCs. This TCR came from a woman aged 50 to 65 in good health and a related stem cell transplant donor. CDR3 residues: CASSPGDYGYTF. CDR3 nucleotide sequence: TGTGCCTCAAGCCCAGGGGACTATGGCTACACCTTC.